This record looks at one T cell receptor beta chain sequence and its context. The length of the CDR3 is 16 residues. With 4 bases clipped from V and 5 bases from J, the junction kept 4 bases outside the gene matches. Germline assignment: CDR1 SGHTA and CDR2 FQGTGA. Per the original data handling: From reference gene primer amplification, estimates of nucleated cell counts were derived. TCRdb keeps only in-frame clones here, not all; method: immunoSEQ multiplex PCR. Clonal size and the V and J genes are those of that table, whereas D and trimming came from the DNA. Of around 150,000 clones listed, about 88% are singletons. The data were taken from a study of blood T cell repertoires in COVID-19. For the study at large: The study drew acute and convalescent COVID-19 samples from the United States, Italy and Spain. Sources were T cells, B-cell-depleted T cells, or PBMCs; the material itself was cDNA or gDNA.

J is TRBJ2-1 and V is TRBV7-3, with TRBD2 matching over 14 bases. Source material: peripheral blood. The sequence was obtained from a man between 18 and 35 years old with acute or convalescent COVID-19. The CDR3 loop reads CASSSWGLAGDNEQFF. DNA of the CDR3: TGTGCCAGCAGCTCCTGGGGACTAGCGGGAGACAATGAGCAGTTCTTC. Variable domain in full (rest from reference TRBV7-3 and TRBJ2-1): GAGVSQTPSNKVTEKGKYVELRCDPISGHTALYWYRQSLGQGPEFLIYFQGTGAADDSGLPNDRFFAVRPEGSVSTLKIQRTERGDSAVYLCASSSWGLAGDNEQFFGPGTRLTVL.